Presented here are 22 T cell receptor beta chains from one specimen sequenced in a study of T cells after yellow fever vaccination. MiXCR, applied by TCRdb to the 5' RACE reads, yields one record per CDR3 protein. The sample includes some 150,000 distinct CDR3 sequences, approximately 9.7% of them seen just once. This specimen consisted of CD8+ T cells sorted from PBMCs, obtained 45 days after the yellow fever booster vaccination. These receptors were taken from a young man who received the YFV17D yellow fever vaccine.

This clonotype has ten or more counts. Here the CDR3 DNA reads TGTGCCAGCAGCGTAGTGGCAGGTGCCACCTACGAGCAGTACTTC. Protein product: CASSVVAGATYEQYF. This sequence joins TRBV9 and TRBJ2-7; D remains ambiguous. The CDR3 spans 15 residues. CDR1 and CDR2 (germline): SGDLS, YYNGEE. Trimming shortened V by 0 bases and J by 2 bases, and 12 bases separated the two germline ends.

This chain connects TRBV19 to TRBJ2-4; D possibly corresponds to TRBD1 (6 bases). The ends were cut back, 1 base at V and 7 bases at J, with 14 bases in the middle. From germline, CDR1 is LNHDA and CDR2 SQIVND (reference sequence). The CDR3 totals 15 residues. In DNA form, the CDR3 reads TGTGCCAGTAGTATAGTGTCCAGGGGATCGAACATTCAGTACTTC. Translating it yields CASSIVSRGSNIQYF.

In its sample, this clonotype was seen many times. The chain has TRBV7-9 and TRBJ1-2; weak D call: TRBD1 (6 bases). The CDR3 is 15 residues long. CDR1 is SEHNR and CDR2 is FQNEAQ in the germline V gene (reference sequence). The germline V and J ends were trimmed by 1 base and 6 bases, with 15 bases remaining between them. The DNA for the CDR3 is TGTGCCAGCAGCTTAGGGGGGGCAGCGGGCCATGGCTACACCTTC. This sequence encodes CASSLGGAAGHGYTF.

This clonotype was observed at least ten times. The V call is TRBV6-5, the J call TRBJ2-5, with D perhaps matching TRBD1 or TRBD2 (5 bases each). From germline, CDR1 is MNHEY and CDR2 SVGAGI. V shed 5 bases and J shed 3 bases, with 16 bases lying between them. The CDR3 is made up of 15 amino acids. CDR3 protein: CASSVEGRRKETQYF. The CDR3 DNA reads as TGTGCCAGCAGTGTCGAGGGACGCAGAAAAGAGACCCAGTACTTC.

This clonotype showed up just a few times. V usage is TRBV19 and J usage is TRBJ1-2; D is possibly TRBD1 (5 bases). Germline CDR1 LNHDA, CDR2 SQIVND (reference sequence). The CDR3 contains 13 residues. Trimming removed 3 bases from V and 8 bases from J, with 13 bases in between. Here the CDR3 DNA reads TGTGCCAGTAGTATTAATCAGGGATCGGGCTACACCTTC. This encodes CASSINQGSGYTF.

This clonotype was seen many times. The CDR3 region is CASSHRDYGYTF. The CDR3 DNA is TGTGCCAGCAGCCATCGGGACTATGGCTACACCTTC. J is TRBJ1-2 and V is TRBV13; D is uncertain. The CDR3 covers 12 residues. V lost 5 bases, J lost 3 bases, and 7 bases lay in between. Germline CDR1 and CDR2: PRHDT and FYEKMQ (reference sequence).

In its sample, this clonotype was seen a few times. The chain is built from TRBV6-5 and TRBJ2-3; maybe TRBD2 (5 bases). Deletions cut 5 bases from V and 4 bases from J, with 10 bases between. Germline CDR1 is MNHEY and CDR2 is SVGAGI. This CDR3 has 13 residues. CDR3 loop: CASSEGRADTQYF. The CDR3 coding sequence is TGTGCCAGCAGTGAGGGAAGAGCAGATACGCAGTATTTT.

The sample holds a few counts of this clonotype. This chain connects TRBV7-9 to TRBJ1-1; D is undetermined. The CDR3 contains 12 residues. Germline CDR1 and CDR2: SEHNR and FQNEAQ (reference sequence). V lost 3 bases, J lost 6 bases, and 8 bases lay in between. DNA for the CDR3: TGTGCCAGCAGCTTTAGGCCAGCTGAAGCTTTCTTT. Its protein product is CASSFRPAEAFF.

The chain is built from TRBV29-1 and TRBJ2-3; 9 nucleotides agree with TRBD2. CDR1 is SQVTM, CDR2 ANQGSEA, per germline. The CDR3 is 15 residues long. V shed 3 bases and J 1 base; nucleotides not matched to a gene: 5. The CDR3 loop reads CSVDGPSGGTDTQYF. In DNA form, the CDR3 reads TGCAGCGTTGATGGGCCTAGCGGGGGCACAGATACGCAGTATTTT.

This chain connects TRBV12-3 or TRBV12-4 to TRBJ2-7; a possible D gene is TRBD2 (6 bases). This CDR3 region has 13 residues. The ends were cut back, 3 bases at V and 6 bases at J, with 12 bases in the middle. The CDR3, as DNA: TGTGCCAGCAGTTTCGGGGGACCCTTCGAGCAGTACGTC. Translating it yields CASSFGGPFEQYV.

This clonotype was observed a handful of times. The chain joins TRBV4-2 to TRBJ1-1, with D perhaps TRBD1 (6 bases). The CDR3 runs to 18 residues. Germline V gene sequence: CDR1 LGHNA, CDR2 YNFKEQ. V dropped 1 base and J dropped 1 base, with 19 bases sitting between them. CDR3 DNA: TGTGCCAGCAGCCAAGCCCTCGAGGGGGGATCAAGGAACACTGAAGCTTTCTTT. Protein: CASSQALEGGSRNTEAFF.

This clonotype occurred a few times. V and J are TRBV7-6 and TRBJ2-3; TRBD1 aligns across 7 bases. With V trimmed by 5 bases and J by 4 bases, 6 bases remained unmatched. CDR1 and CDR2 from the germline V gene are SGHVS and FNYEAQ. The CDR3 is 14 residues long. CDR3 bases: TGTGCCAGCAGCCAAGGGCAGGGGGCAGATACGCAGTATTTT. Its protein product is CASSQGQGADTQYF.

The chain links TRBV27 to TRBJ2-5; TRBD1 agrees at 10 bases. This CDR3 region has 15 residues. The germline V gene has CDR1 MNHEY and CDR2 SMNVEV (reference sequence). Trimming at V came to 6 bases and at J to 3 bases, leaving 7 bases not matched to a gene. The CDR3 reads CASRALGQGEETQYF. CDR3 nucleotide sequence: TGTGCCAGCAGGGCCCTTGGACAGGGGGAAGAGACCCAGTACTTC.

This clonotype was detected a few times. This sequence joins TRBV6-1 and TRBJ1-6; D is undetermined. This CDR3 has 12 residues. In germline, CDR1 is MNHNS, CDR2 SASEGT. Trimming pared 2 bases from V and 7 bases from J, leaving 3 bases between. The CDR3 region has the DNA TGTGCCAGCAGTGAATACAATTCACCCCTCCACTTT. Protein: CASSEYNSPLHF.

The CDR3 DNA is TGTGCCAGCAGCGACGCGGGCCAGGGGGAGTTTTCCGGAGCTTTCTTT. Translating it yields CASSDAGQGEFSGAFF. This sequence joins TRBV7-9 and TRBJ1-1; 7 nucleotides match TRBD1. V was clipped by 5 bases and J by 10 bases; unmatched bases: 19. Germline assignment: CDR1 SEHNR and CDR2 FQNEAQ (reference sequence). CDR3 size: 16 residues.

This clonotype came up many times. The chain recombines TRBV27 with TRBJ2-7; 12 bases match TRBD2. J lost 4 bases, V lost 7 bases, and 5 bases had no gene match. Germline CDR1 is MNHEY and CDR2 is SMNVEV (reference sequence). CDR3 size: 14 residues. This chain's CDR3 is CASKQLAGGYEQYV. CDR3 DNA sequence: TGTGCCAGCAAACAACTAGCGGGGGGATACGAGCAGTACGTC.

This clonotype was seen only a few times. The V call is TRBV4-1, the J call TRBJ2-1; D is possibly TRBD2 (6 bases). Trimming removed 4 bases from V and 5 bases from J, with 12 bases in between. This CDR3 contains 14 residues. Germline V lookup: CDR1 MGHRA, CDR2 YSYEKL. The CDR3 here is CASSRGTDHNEQFF. CDR3 bases: TGCGCCAGCAGCCGCGGGACGGATCACAATGAGCAGTTCTTC.

The rearrangement uses TRBV12-3 or TRBV12-4 and TRBJ2-5, with D possibly being TRBD2 (5 bases). The V gene lost 3 bases and the J gene lost 2 bases, with 19 bases spanning the gap. The CDR3 has 17 amino acids. The CDR3 DNA reads as TGTGCCAGCAGTTTGCGCGCGGGCGTCCACTCTCAAGAGACCCAGTACTTC. Its translation: CASSLRAGVHSQETQYF.

This clonotype was recorded at least ten times. The V call is TRBV4-2, the J call TRBJ2-3; the D gene is possibly TRBD2 (6 bases). V lost 2 bases and J 2 bases, leaving 14 bases between the germline ends. There are 16 residues in the CDR3. Germline V gene lookup returns CDR1 LGHNA and CDR2 YNFKEQ. Here the CDR3 reads CASSQMAAGPTDTQYF. The CDR3 region has the DNA TGTGCCAGCAGCCAAATGGCCGCGGGGCCCACAGATACGCAGTATTTT.

This clonotype was detected a few times. This sequence joins TRBV9 and TRBJ2-2, with a possible D match to TRBD2 (5 bases). CDR3 length equals 14 residues. The germline CDR1 and CDR2 sequences are SGDLS and YYNGEE. Trimming took off 4 bases at V and 2 bases at J, with 9 bases between the two ends. CDR3 DNA sequence: TGTGCCAGCAGCCCCTGGACTAACACCGGGGAGCTGTTTTTT. It encodes CASSPWTNTGELFF.

CDR3 residues: CASSLMNPLDEQYF. The CDR3, as DNA: TGCGCCAGCAGCTTGATGAACCCCCTCGACGAGCAGTACTTC. J is TRBJ2-7 and V is TRBV5-1, with D hard to call. CDR1 and CDR2 (germline): SGHRS, YFSETQ. The CDR3 totals 14 residues. Trimming took 1 base from V and 5 from J, leaving 13 bases between them.

V gene TRBV9 combines with J gene TRBJ2-3, with D possibly being TRBD2 (6 bases). The V end was cut by 0 bases, the J end by 2 bases, with 13 bases between. Germline loops: CDR1 SGDLS, CDR2 YYNGEE. This CDR3 has 16 amino acids. DNA of the CDR3: TGTGCCAGCAGCGTAGAGGGGTTAGCGGACACAGATACGCAGTATTTT. Protein product: CASSVEGLADTDTQYF.